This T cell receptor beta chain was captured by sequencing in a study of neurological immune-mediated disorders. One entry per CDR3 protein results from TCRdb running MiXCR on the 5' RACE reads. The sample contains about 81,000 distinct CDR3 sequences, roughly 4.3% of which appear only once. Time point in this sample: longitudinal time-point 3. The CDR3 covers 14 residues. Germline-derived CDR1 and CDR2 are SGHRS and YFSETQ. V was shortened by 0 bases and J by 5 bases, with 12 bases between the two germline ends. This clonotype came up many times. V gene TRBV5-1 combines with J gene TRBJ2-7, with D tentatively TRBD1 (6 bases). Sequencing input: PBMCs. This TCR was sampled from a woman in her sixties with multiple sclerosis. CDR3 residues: CASSLGNREDEQYF. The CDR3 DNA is TGCGCCAGCAGCTTGGGAAACAGGGAAGACGAGCAGTACTTC.